A selection of T cell receptor beta chains follows, all from one sample in a study of CXCR3-negative and CXCR3-positive naive CD8 T cells. TCRdb reanalyzed the 5' RACE reads, giving one entry per CDR3 protein sequence and no DNA. The sample totals about 130,000 distinct CDR3 sequences. Specimen: naive CXCR3+ CD8+ T cells from blood. These receptors were taken from a human donor in good health. Some clones in this sample may be carry-over from other donors' samples. Each CDR3 is given with its conserved first and last residue.

TRBV4-1	TRBJ2-5	CASSQVWTSAETQYF
TRBV11-2	TRBJ1-2	CASRGRGGYTF
TRBV27	TRBJ2-2	CASSFLGQSNTGELFF
TRBV4-1	TRBJ2-1	CASSHPLGASGGAVDEQFF
TRBV6-6	TRBJ2-7	CASSPDRRSGEQYF
TRBV6-6	TRBJ1-1	CASRTGPYTEAFF
TRBV20-1	TRBJ2-1	CSAPGGLAGVSYNEQFF
TRBV10-1	TRBJ1-5	CASSVAGNQPQHF
TRBV29-1	TRBJ2-1	CSVEGRDPFSRGSSYNEQFF
TRBV12-3/TRBV12-4	TRBJ2-1	CASSSPGQGVNEQFF
TRBV29-1	TRBJ2-1	CSVELDIYNEQFF
TRBV5-1	TRBJ2-1	CASSFLDNEQFF
TRBV12-3/TRBV12-4	TRBJ2-5	CASRDGLSVGQTQYF
TRBV29-1	TRBJ1-1	CSVLGGNTEAFF
TRBV5-6	TRBJ2-1	CASSSTGVGEQFF
TRBV24-1	TRBJ2-3	CATSDLGGTDTQYF
TRBV28	TRBJ1-2	CASSLRSKDGYTF
TRBV7-8	TRBJ1-1	CASSLVVTGYGYTEAFF
TRBV2	TRBJ2-3	CASSDPRLAGGPTDTQYF
TRBV29-1	TRBJ2-2	CSVVRNTGELFF
TRBV12-3/TRBV12-4	TRBJ2-7	CASSFVTGGPEQYF
TRBV29-1	TRBJ2-1	CSVHRGPGYNEQFF
TRBV7-9	TRBJ2-3	CASSYETLPDTQYF
TRBV9	TRBJ2-1	CASSVGPGGNEQFF
TRBV12-3/TRBV12-4	TRBJ1-2	CASSSLWTGWIYGYTF
TRBV4-1	TRBJ2-3	CASGLWEFTDTQYF
TRBV3-1	TRBJ2-7	CASSSRDRVYEQYF
TRBV25-1	TRBJ2-2	CASSVREDFTNTGELFF
TRBV19	TRBJ2-7	CATAPGPWDEQYF
TRBV9	TRBJ2-6	CASSIRTGYFQGANVLTF
TRBV3-1	TRBJ2-5	CASSQVNWQTQYF
TRBV25-1	TRBJ2-3	CASSDPKGGMVHTDTQYF
TRBV7-9	TRBJ2-1	CASSPTPGLAGALTTSYNEQFF
TRBV5-1	TRBJ2-7	CASSFVQGGNEQYF
TRBV29-1	TRBJ2-5	CSVEEPLESGETQYF
TRBV9	TRBJ2-7	CASSAWDYSYEQYF
TRBV5-4	TRBJ1-5	CASSFRGLDGNQPQHF
TRBV29-1	TRBJ1-5	CSVWTGGGQPQHF
TRBV7-6	TRBJ2-1	CASSRTSFNEQFF
TRBV7-7	TRBJ2-3	CASSLSGGPPDTQYF
TRBV21-1	TRBJ2-7	CASALPKSPQSYEQYF
TRBV5-1	TRBJ2-7	CASTHTSGGYYEQYF
TRBV7-3	TRBJ2-7	CASSLKITGTYEQYF
TRBV3-1	TRBJ1-2	CVSSDDYWDSAYGYTF
TRBV28	TRBJ2-1	CASTSAYEQFF
TRBV15	TRBJ2-6	CATFDMSSGANVLTF